A single sample is the source of the 7 T cell receptor beta chains below, sequenced in a study of blood T cell repertoires in COVID-19. The data were produced by immunoSEQ multiplex PCR, yet TCRdb's version contains in-frame clones alone and is incomplete. Of some 140,000 clones in the sample, 75% to 90% were seen once. Specimen: peripheral blood. These TCRs come from a man aged 45-60 years with active or convalescent COVID-19.

The chain combines TRBV5-6 with TRBJ1-5; perhaps TRBD1 as D (6 bases). Deletions cut 3 bases from V and 7 bases from J, with 11 bases between. The length of the CDR3 is 13 residues. Looked up from germline, CDR1 is SGHDT and CDR2 is YYEEEE. CDR3 sequence: CASSSTGYQPQHF. The CDR3 DNA sequence: TGTGCCAGCAGCTCCACAGGGTACCAGCCCCAGCATTTT.

The table lists this clone with a few counts. The chain recombines TRBV14 with TRBJ2-7; 7 bases are shared with TRBD1. The CDR3 covers 16 residues. Germline trimming cut 0 bases from V and 3 bases from J; bases unmatched to any gene: 8. Germline V gene sequence: CDR1 SGHDN, CDR2 FVKESK. CDR3 coding DNA: TGTGCCAGCAGCCAAGATCGTGGACAGGAATTCTACGAGCAGTACTTC. Encoded protein: CASSQDRGQEFYEQYF.

This clone was detected only a few times. The gene calls are TRBV30 and TRBJ2-1; 8 bases align to TRBD2. V shed 6 bases, J shed 4 bases, and the junction held 2 bases outside the gene matches. This CDR3 comprises 12 residues. Looked up from germline, CDR1 is GTSNPN and CDR2 is SVGIG (reference sequence). DNA for the CDR3: TGTGCCTGTCGGGAGGGTTACAATGAGCAGTTCTTC. Its protein product is CACREGYNEQFF.

This chain connects TRBV10-3 to TRBJ1-4; D is uncertain. Germline assignment: CDR1 ENHRY and CDR2 SYGVKD. The CDR3 extends over 14 amino acids. Trimming took off 4 bases at V and 8 bases at J, with 14 bases between the two ends. The CDR3: CAISGREDGEKLFF. Here the CDR3 DNA reads TGTGCCATCAGTGGGAGGGAGGACGGCGAAAAACTGTTTTTT.

This clone was detected a few times. The rearrangement joins TRBV9 to TRBJ2-5; 12 nucleotides agree with TRBD2. The CDR3 spans 16 residues. With V trimmed by 4 bases and J by 5 bases, 9 bases remained unmatched. Germline V lookup: CDR1 SGDLS, CDR2 YYNGEE. CDR3 residues: CASSPRRLAGVETQYF. CDR3 sequence (DNA): TGTGCCAGCAGCCCTCGACGACTAGCGGGAGTCGAGACCCAGTACTTC.

This chain connects TRBV19 to TRBJ2-3; TRBD1 matches at 9 bases. The V gene end was trimmed by 5 bases and the J gene end by 2 bases; junction bases not matched to a gene: 5. The CDR3 has 15 residues. The V gene's germline CDR1 is LNHDA and CDR2 SQIVND (reference sequence). CDR3 DNA: TGTGCCAGTAGTCTCGGACAGGGGTTCACAGATACGCAGTATTTT. It encodes CASSLGQGFTDTQYF.

The J gene is TRBJ2-3, the V gene TRBV6-1; no reliable D call. The V end lost 3 bases, the J end lost 1 base, and 14 bases lay between the germline ends. CDR1 and CDR2 (germline): MNHNS, SASEGT. CDR3 length: 16 amino acids. For the CDR3, the DNA is TGTGCCAGCAGTGATGAGGTTGGCCCCGGCACAGATACGCAGTATTTT. This encodes CASSDEVGPGTDTQYF.